The 32 T cell receptor beta chains presented below share a single source sample, sequenced in a study of cytomegalovirus exposure and HLA in healthy donors (dated by TCRdb to the late 2010s). Libraries were prepared through the immunoSEQ multiplex PCR assay. A mixture of 60 forward primers for TCR Vbeta segments and 13 reverse primers for TCR Jbeta segments was used in the multiplex PCR. Sourced from immuneACCESS, this table was stored by TCRdb with only in-frame sequences that have V and J called. A share of the clones is absent; for the studies checked, an unresolved V gene accounts for under half, and the remainder has no known explanation. The sample's records list approximately 61,000 clones. The ten largest clones capture less than 2.5% of the sample. The sample comprised PBMCs. These receptors were collected from a woman younger than 35 in good health and CMV-seronegative.

The chain employs TRBV6-4 and TRBJ2-3; D may be TRBD2 (5 bases). Germline V gene lookup returns CDR1 MRHNA and CDR2 SNTAGT. CDR3 size: 14 residues. V was cut by 6 bases and J by 2 bases, with 12 bases left in between. CDR3 DNA: TGTGCCAGCAGCGCGGAGCGGTACACAGATACGCAGTATTTT. This sequence encodes CASSAERYTDTQYF.

The CDR3 protein is CASSYSRGFQETQYF. The CDR3 DNA sequence: TGTGCCAGCAGTTACTCGAGGGGGTTCCAAGAGACCCAGTACTTC. The rearrangement uses TRBV6-5 and TRBJ2-5, with D perhaps matching TRBD1 (6 bases). Trimming shortened V by 0 bases and J by 1 base, and 9 bases separated the two germline ends. The germline V gene has CDR1 MNHEY and CDR2 SVGAGI. CDR3 length: 15 residues.

The chain joins TRBV11-2 to TRBJ1-5; TRBD1 agrees at 10 bases. Trimming removed 3 bases from V and 3 bases from J; junction bases left unmatched: 2. The germline CDR1 and CDR2 sequences are SGHAT and FQNNGV. The CDR3 consists of 15 residues. Written as DNA, the CDR3 is TGTGCCAGCAGCTTCGGGACAGGGGACAATCAGCCCCAGCATTTT. Translation: CASSFGTGDNQPQHF.

The genes are TRBV10-2 and TRBJ2-5, with 7 nucleotides matching TRBD2. The CDR3 is made up of 16 amino acids. Unmatched junction bases numbered 20, after V lost 11 bases and J lost 5 bases. Per the germline V gene, CDR1 is WSHSY and CDR2 is SAAADI. CDR3 loop: CASKGRERGWRETQYF. CDR3 bases: TGCGCCTCTAAGGGGCGGGAGCGGGGATGGAGGGAGACCCAGTACTTC.

The chain uses TRBV4-2 and TRBJ2-1, with TRBD1 as a possible D gene (6 bases). CDR1 LGHNA and CDR2 YNFKEQ come from the germline V gene. Trimming took 3 bases from V and 8 from J, leaving 14 bases between them. The CDR3 covers 14 residues. In DNA, the CDR3 is TGTGCCAGCAGCCACTTTACAGGGTACGATGAGCAGTTCTTC. Encoded protein: CASSHFTGYDEQFF.

The chain joins TRBV5-1 to TRBJ2-3; D not certain. The CDR3 length is 12 residues. Trimming left V 0 bases short and J 6 bases short, with 5 bases between. Germline CDR1 reads SGHRS; CDR2 reads YFSETQ. The CDR3 DNA follows: TGCGCCAGCAGCTTGGTCCTGGATACGCAGTATTTT. Its protein is CASSLVLDTQYF.

The CDR3 DNA reads as TGTGCCAGCAGTCTCGGGACACCCGGGGGGGCCCTCCACTTT. This gives the protein CASSLGTPGGALHF. The chain joins TRBV6-5 to TRBJ1-6; TRBD1 is a possible D gene (6 bases). From germline, CDR1 is MNHEY and CDR2 SVGAGI. The CDR3 consists of 14 residues. V gave up 5 bases and J gave up 14 bases, with 19 bases separating them.

The V and J genes are TRBV11-3 and TRBJ1-2, with D possibly being TRBD1 (6 bases). The CDR3 sequence is 14 residues long. The V and J ends lost 4 bases and 4 bases respectively, with 13 bases between them. Germline V gene data show CDR1 as SGHNT and CDR2 as YENEEA. The CDR3 DNA reads as TGTGCCAGCAGCTCTGGCACAGGGCCCTATGGCTACACCTTC. This translates into CASSSGTGPYGYTF.

The chain joins TRBV5-1 to TRBJ1-1; D not resolved. The CDR3 consists of 17 residues. CDR1 is SGHRS, CDR2 YFSETQ, per germline. Trimming shortened V by 2 bases and J by 0 bases, and 17 bases separated the two germline ends. CDR3 sequence: CASSFTEGGRMNTEAFF. The CDR3 region has the DNA TGCGCCAGCAGCTTTACTGAGGGAGGGAGGATGAACACTGAAGCTTTCTTT.

The CDR3 region has the DNA TGTGCCAGCAGGGATGTAGGCAGGGGGCTCTACGAGCAGTACTTC. Translated, it gives CASRDVGRGLYEQYF. The chain recombines TRBV6-1 with TRBJ2-7, with 8 positions matching TRBD1. Germline CDR1 MNHNS, CDR2 SASEGT. The junction had 10 bases not matched to a gene; V was cut back by 6 bases and J by 3 bases. The CDR3 totals 15 residues.

This rearrangement joins TRBV18 to TRBJ2-7, with 11 bases that match TRBD1. Germline loops: CDR1 KGHSH, CDR2 LQKENI. This CDR3 is 15 amino acids long. J was trimmed by 2 bases and V by 3 bases; bases with no gene match: 3. The CDR3 sequence: CASSPGTGGPYEQYF. The CDR3 nucleotides are TGTGCCAGCTCACCGGGGACAGGGGGGCCCTACGAGCAGTACTTC.

The V call is TRBV18, the J call TRBJ1-1; tentative D call: TRBD1 (5 bases). Germline V gene sequence: CDR1 KGHSH, CDR2 LQKENI. With 2 bases removed from V and 7 bases from J, the gap between germline ends came to 20 bases. The CDR3 extends over 16 amino acids. In nucleotides, the CDR3 is TGTGCCAGCTCACCATTGGGAACCGACCGACAGCTTGAAGCTTTCTTT. It is translated as CASSPLGTDRQLEAFF.

The rearrangement uses TRBV4-1 and TRBJ2-1, with a tentative D call TRBD2 (6 bases). Trimming took 5 bases from V and 7 from J, leaving 15 bases between them. The CDR3 is 14 residues long. Germline assignment: CDR1 MGHRA and CDR2 YSYEKL. The CDR3 DNA reads TGCGCCAGCAGCTCGCGGACTACCACTAATGAGCAGTTCTTC. Protein product: CASSSRTTTNEQFF.

This chain connects TRBV5-1 to TRBJ2-3; D is possibly TRBD1 (5 bases). Germline V gene sequence: CDR1 SGHRS, CDR2 YFSETQ. The CDR3 is 15 residues long. The V end lost 0 bases, the J end lost 8 bases, and 16 bases lay between the germline ends. Written as DNA, the CDR3 is TGCGCCAGCAGCTTGGACAAGGGGCTAGATACTACGCAGTATTTT. It encodes CASSLDKGLDTTQYF. Complete variable domain (other parts from reference TRBV5-1 and TRBJ2-3): KAGVTQTPRYLIKTRGQQVTLSCSPISGHRSVSWYQQTPGQGLQFLFEYFSETQRNKGNFPGRFSGRQFSNSRSEMNVSTLELGDSALYLCASSLDKGLDTTQYFGPGTRLTVL.

By frequency, this clone is medium-sized (0.01 to 0.1%). The chain uses TRBV4-2 and TRBJ2-3, with TRBD2 matching over 12 bases. The V and J ends lost 1 base and 4 bases, in that order; junction bases with no gene match: 0. In germline, CDR1 is LGHNA, CDR2 YNFKEQ. CDR3 length: 15 residues. In DNA form, the CDR3 reads TGTGCCAGCAGCCAAGGACTAGCGGGAGCAGATACGCAGTATTTT. Protein: CASSQGLAGADTQYF.

The rearrangement joins TRBV6-6 to TRBJ2-7; 10 positions agree with TRBD1. Per germline, CDR1 MNHNY and CDR2 SVGAGI (reference sequence). CDR3 length equals 15 residues. With V trimmed by 4 bases and J by 1 base, 4 bases remained unmatched. For the CDR3, the DNA is TGTGCCAGCAGTTCTGACAGGGGGCAATCCTACGAGCAGTACTTC. This translates into CASSSDRGQSYEQYF.

This chain joins TRBV4-2 and TRBJ2-3; tentative D call: TRBD2 (6 bases). This CDR3 contains 17 residues. Trimming pared 0 bases from V and 0 bases from J, leaving 13 bases between. Germline V gene lookup returns CDR1 LGHNA and CDR2 YNFKEQ. This CDR3 is CASSQDPTRTSTDTQYF. The CDR3 DNA reads as TGTGCCAGCAGCCAAGATCCGACTAGAACTAGCACAGATACGCAGTATTTT.

V usage is TRBV18 and J usage is TRBJ1-4; tentatively, D is TRBD1 (5 bases). Germline V lookup: CDR1 KGHSH, CDR2 LQKENI. CDR3 length equals 15 residues. V was clipped by 4 bases and J by 4 bases, with 13 bases between them. The CDR3 nucleotides read TGTGCCAGCTCACTTTATGGGGCCGATAATGAAAAACTGTTTTTT. Translated, it gives CASSLYGADNEKLFF.

V and J are TRBV29-1 and TRBJ2-5; 7 positions agree with TRBD1. V was clipped by 5 bases and J by 2 bases; unmatched bases: 8. The CDR3 is made up of 14 amino acids. Germline V CDR1 and CDR2: SQVTM, ANQGSEA. The CDR3 region is CSVPGQINQETQYF. DNA of the CDR3: TGCAGCGTTCCGGGACAGATAAATCAAGAGACCCAGTACTTC.

The J gene is TRBJ1-1, the V gene TRBV7-9; the D is unclear. V lost 2 bases, J lost 3 bases, and 10 bases lay in between. The length of the CDR3 is 14 residues. CDR1 SEHNR and CDR2 FQNEAQ come from the germline V gene (reference sequence). CDR3 in DNA: TGTGCCAGCAGCTTATTAGGCGGATACACTGAAGCTTTCTTT. This gives the protein CASSLLGGYTEAFF.

This rearrangement joins TRBV19 to TRBJ2-2; a weak D match, TRBD1 (5 bases). The germline CDR1 and CDR2 sequences are LNHDA and SQIVND (reference sequence). The CDR3 covers 13 residues. V lost 5 bases, J lost 6 bases, and 10 bases lay in between. The CDR3 reads CASSLRGSGELFF. CDR3 DNA: TGTGCCAGTAGTCTTAGGGGTTCCGGGGAGCTGTTTTTT.

V gene TRBV29-1 combines with J gene TRBJ2-7; a weak D match, TRBD2 (6 bases). The V end lost 7 bases, the J end lost 4 bases, and 11 bases lay between the germline ends. The germline V gene encodes CDR1 SQVTM and CDR2 ANQGSEA. This CDR3 has 11 amino acids. CDR3 residues: CSAEEGYEQYF. The CDR3 nucleotides read TGCAGCGCCGAGGAGGGTTACGAGCAGTACTTC.

This chain joins TRBV21-1 and TRBJ1-6. TRBV21-1 is assigned pseudogene status. The CDR3 runs 15 residues. As DNA, the CDR3 is TGTGCCAGCAGGTGGTACCAAACTTATAATTCACCCCTCCACTTT. Translating it yields CASRWYQTYNSPLHF.

The CDR3 nucleotides are TGTGCCAGCAGCCGAGCGATTAATGGAAACACCATATATTTT. Its protein is CASSRAINGNTIYF. The chain is built from TRBV4-2 and TRBJ1-3; D is undetermined. Germline CDR1 is LGHNA and CDR2 is YNFKEQ. Trimming left V 4 bases short and J 3 bases short, with 10 bases between. This CDR3 is 14 amino acids long.

The chain employs TRBV7-2 and TRBJ2-7, with a tentative D call TRBD1 (7 bases). CDR3 length: 15 residues. The V gene's germline CDR1 is SGHTA and CDR2 FQGNSA. V was trimmed by 0 bases and J by 2 bases, leaving 11 bases between them. The CDR3 is CASSLAQGGAYEQYF. CDR3 DNA: TGTGCCAGCAGCTTAGCTCAGGGGGGAGCCTACGAGCAGTACTTC.

The V gene is TRBV7-9, the J gene TRBJ1-4, with 7 bases identical to TRBD1. Germline CDR1 SEHNR, CDR2 FQNEAQ (reference sequence). CDR3 length equals 15 residues. V trimming: 6 bases; J trimming: 0 bases; junction bases outside the gene matches: 4. The CDR3 DNA sequence: TGTGCCAGCAGTGACGGGACAGCAACTAATGAAAAACTGTTTTTT. It codes for CASSDGTATNEKLFF. Based on the CDR3 plus reference TRBV7-9 and TRBJ1-4, the full variable domain is DTGVSQNPRHKITKRGQNVTFRCDPISEHNRLYWYRQTLGQGPEFLTYFQNEAQLEKSRLLSDRFSAERPKGSFSTLEIQRTEQGDSAMYLCASSDGTATNEKLFFGSGTQLSVL.

V gene TRBV6-4 combines with J gene TRBJ1-6, with a possible D match to TRBD1 (5 bases). The CDR3 loop spans 16 amino acids. The germline V and J ends were trimmed by 6 bases and 5 bases, with 17 bases remaining between them. Germline V CDR1 and CDR2: MRHNA, SNTAGT. This CDR3 is CASRRSFDSDNSPLHF. The CDR3 coding sequence is TGTGCCAGCAGGCGGTCTTTTGACAGTGATAATTCACCCCTCCACTTT.

The chain links TRBV18 to TRBJ2-7, with a weak D call TRBD2 (5 bases). Trimming shortened V by 3 bases and J by 0 bases, and 15 bases separated the two germline ends. CDR1 KGHSH and CDR2 LQKENI come from the germline V gene. This CDR3 has 16 amino acids. CDR3 sequence: CASSPFSGGSSYEQYF. In DNA form, the CDR3 reads TGTGCCAGCTCACCGTTCTCAGGAGGAAGCTCCTACGAGCAGTACTTC.

V gene TRBV5-3 combines with J gene TRBJ2-7, with 8 bases aligning to TRBD2. TRBV5-3 has ORF status, its function being uncertain. The CDR3 is made up of 16 amino acids. V shed 0 bases and J 2 bases; nucleotides not matched to a gene: 7. CDR3: CARSLGSGNRAYEQYF. The CDR3 nucleotides are TGTGCCAGAAGCTTGGGTAGCGGGAATCGCGCCTACGAGCAGTACTTC.

This chain links TRBV6-5 with TRBJ2-7; TRBD1 might be the D (6 bases). Trimming removed 0 bases at V and 1 base at J, with 13 bases between. In germline, CDR1 is MNHEY, CDR2 SVGAGI. The CDR3 has 16 amino acids. The CDR3 DNA reads as TGTGCCAGCAGTTACTCGCCCAGGGGAATATCCTACGAGCAGTACTTC. As protein: CASSYSPRGISYEQYF.

The V and J genes are TRBV7-9 and TRBJ1-1; 10 bases map to TRBD1. The V segment lost 10 bases and the J segment 4 bases; nucleotides outside the gene matches: 3. Germline lookup yields CDR1 SEHNR and CDR2 FQNEAQ (reference sequence). The CDR3 runs to 12 residues. CDR3 bases: TGTGCCATGGACAGGGGGACCACTGAAGCTTTCTTT. It encodes CAMDRGTTEAFF.

The J gene is TRBJ2-5, the V gene TRBV18; D perhaps matches TRBD2 (5 bases). CDR3 length: 13 residues. Germline values: CDR1 KGHSH, CDR2 LQKENI. V was cut by 4 bases and J by 5 bases, with 11 bases left in between. This CDR3 is CASSQGAGETQYF. The CDR3 DNA is TGTGCCAGCTCACAGGGAGCCGGGGAGACCCAGTACTTC.